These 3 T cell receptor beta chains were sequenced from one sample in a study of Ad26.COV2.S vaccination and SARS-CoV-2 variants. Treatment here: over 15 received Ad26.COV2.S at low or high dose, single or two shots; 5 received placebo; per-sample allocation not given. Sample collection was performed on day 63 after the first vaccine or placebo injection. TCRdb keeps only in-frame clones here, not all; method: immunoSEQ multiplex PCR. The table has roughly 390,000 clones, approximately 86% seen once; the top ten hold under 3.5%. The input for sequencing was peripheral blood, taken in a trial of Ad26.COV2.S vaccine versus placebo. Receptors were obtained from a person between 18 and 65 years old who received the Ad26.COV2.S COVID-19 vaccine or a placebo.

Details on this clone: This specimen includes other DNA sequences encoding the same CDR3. The CDR3 region has the DNA TGCGCCAGCAGCCAAGGACGGCAGAGCTCTGGAAACACCATATATTTT. This encodes CASSQGRQSSGNTIYF. The gene calls are TRBV4-1 and TRBJ1-3; no clear D. Germline lookup yields CDR1 MGHRA and CDR2 YSYEKL. The CDR3 extends over 16 amino acids. V was shortened by 1 base and J by 0 bases, with 10 bases between the two germline ends.

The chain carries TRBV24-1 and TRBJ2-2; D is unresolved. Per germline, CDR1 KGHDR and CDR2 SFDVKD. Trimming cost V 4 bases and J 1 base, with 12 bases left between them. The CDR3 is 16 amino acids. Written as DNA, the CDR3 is TGTGCCACCAGTGAAGGTAGGGCTGAGAACACCGGGGAGCTGTTTTTT. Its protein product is CATSEGRAENTGELFF.

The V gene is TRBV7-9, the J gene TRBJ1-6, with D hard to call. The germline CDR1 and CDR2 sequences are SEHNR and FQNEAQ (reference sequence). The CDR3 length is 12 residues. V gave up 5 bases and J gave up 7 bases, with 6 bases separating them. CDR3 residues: CASSRENSPLHF. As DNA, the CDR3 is TGTGCCAGCAGCCGAGAGAATTCACCCCTCCACTTT.